These T cell receptor beta chains were read from a single sample in a study of blood T cell repertoires in COVID-19. Method: immunoSEQ multiplex PCR; TCRdb's copy keeps in-frame clones and lacks some. Of 85,000 to 100,000 clones listed, approximately 80% are singletons. The sequenced sample consisted of peripheral blood. The origin of the receptors is a human donor in a cohort sampled during active COVID-19. The CDR3 runs from the conserved cysteine through the conserved F or W. The D gene is left open where the match is weak. Clone size is shown for a subset of rows, as once, few, many or a class of expanded clone.

CDR3 DNA: TGTGCCATCAGTGAGTCAGGGGCAGGGAATCAGCCCCAGCATTTT
CDR3 protein: CAISESGAGNQPQHF
V gene: TRBV10-3
clone size: few
D gene: -
J gene: TRBJ1-5

CDR3 DNA: TGTGCCAGCAGTTTATCAGCCGGACAGATTGGCTACACCTTC
CDR3 protein: CASSLSAGQIGYTF
V gene: TRBV27
clone size: -
D gene: -
J gene: TRBJ1-2

CDR3 DNA: TGTGCCAGCAGTTTTGTTGGCAGCAATGAGCAGTTCTTC
CDR3 protein: CASSFVGSNEQFF
V gene: TRBV28
clone size: -
D gene: -
J gene: TRBJ2-1

CDR3 DNA: TGTGCCAGCAGCCTGACAGGGAGCTCCTACGAGCAGTACTTC
CDR3 protein: CASSLTGSSYEQYF
V gene: TRBV6-5
clone size: -
D gene: TRBD1
J gene: TRBJ2-7

CDR3 DNA: TGTGCCAGCAGCCCCCGACAGAACACTGAAGCTTTCTTT
CDR3 protein: CASSPRQNTEAFF
V gene: TRBV3-1/TRBV3-2
clone size: -
D gene: -
J gene: TRBJ1-1

CDR3 DNA: TGTGCCATCAAGAGCGACAGTCCCTACGAGCAGTACTTC
CDR3 protein: CAIKSDSPYEQYF
V gene: TRBV10-3
clone size: once
D gene: -
J gene: TRBJ2-7

CDR3 DNA: TGCAGCGTCTTAGCGGGAGGGCGAGATACGCAGTATTTT
CDR3 protein: CSVLAGGRDTQYF
V gene: TRBV29-1
clone size: -
D gene: TRBD2
J gene: TRBJ2-3

CDR3 DNA: TGTGCCAGCAGCCCTCTACCAAAGAGCTCCTACGAGCAGTACTTC
CDR3 protein: CASSPLPKSSYEQYF
V gene: TRBV6-4
clone size: -
D gene: -
J gene: TRBJ2-7

CDR3 DNA: TGTGCCAGCAGCGTCGGGGGGCGCCGAGAGACCCAGTACTTC
CDR3 protein: CASSVGGRRETQYF
V gene: TRBV11-3
clone size: -
D gene: -
J gene: TRBJ2-5

CDR3 DNA: TGTGCCAGCAGTTTAGGGGGACTACAGGCACGAAACACCATATATTTT
CDR3 protein: CASSLGGLQARNTIYF
V gene: TRBV28
clone size: -
D gene: -
J gene: TRBJ1-3

CDR3 DNA: TGTGCCAGCAGCCAAGGGCTCCAGGGTAGAGAAAAACTGTTTTTT
CDR3 protein: CASSQGLQGREKLFF
V gene: TRBV14
clone size: few
D gene: -
J gene: TRBJ1-4

CDR3 DNA: TGTGCCAGCAGTACCTACTTTTACGAGCAGTACTTC
CDR3 protein: CASSTYFYEQYF
V gene: TRBV6-2/TRBV6-3
clone size: -
D gene: -
J gene: TRBJ2-7